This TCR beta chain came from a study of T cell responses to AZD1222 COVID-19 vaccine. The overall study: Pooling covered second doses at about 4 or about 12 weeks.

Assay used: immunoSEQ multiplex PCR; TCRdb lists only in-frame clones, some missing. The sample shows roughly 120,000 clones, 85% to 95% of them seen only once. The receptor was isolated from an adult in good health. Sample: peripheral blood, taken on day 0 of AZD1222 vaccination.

CDR3 DNA: TGTGCCAGTAGAGTGGGGACTAACTATGGCTACACCTTC. Residues: CASRVGTNYGYTF. The chain has TRBV19 and TRBJ1-2; the D is unclear. The CDR3 loop spans 13 amino acids. Between the trimmed V and J ends, which lost 6 bases and 0 bases, there was a span of 8 bases. Germline CDR1 LNHDA, CDR2 SQIVND (reference sequence).